These T cell receptor delta chains were read from a single sample in a study of gamma-delta T cells after stem cell transplantation. TCRdb reprocessed the RT-PCR reads through CATT. This repertoire shows some 14,000 delta-chain clones, less than 10% found once; its top ten account for about 60%. Input material: gamma-delta T cells. These receptor sequences come from a human donor. It is not recorded whose cells these are; they may come from a transplant donor. Each CDR3 is given with its conserved first and last residue. D genes are given only for firm matches. Clone size is not always given. Where it is, it says once, few, many or a class for expanded clones.

size	D	V	J	DNA	CDR3
medium-sized	TRDD3	TRDV3	TRDJ1	TGTGCCTTGGTAGCTGGGGCGGATACGGTCGATAAACTCATCTTT	CALVAGADTVDKLIF
-	TRDD3	TRDV1	TRDJ1	TGCAGCGGAAAGTACTGGGGGATACTAAACGATAAACTCATCTTT	CSGKYWGILNDKLIF
many	-	TRDV1	TRDJ1	TGTGCTCTTGGGGTCTTTCAATATTTC	CALGVFQYF
-	TRDD3	TRDV2	TRDJ1	TGTGCCTGTGACACCCTGAAATTACTGGGGGATACGCGTGTCACCGATAAACTCATCTTT	CACDTLKLLGDTRVTDKLIF
medium-sized	-	TRDV2	TRDJ1	TGTGCCTGTGACACCGTTAGCTACGGTAATACCGATAAACTCATCTTT	CACDTVSYGNTDKLIF
medium-sized	TRDD3	TRDV2	TRDJ3	TGTGCCTGTGACACGATCAGGGGGATACTTGATACCTGGGACACCCGACAGATGTTTTTC	CACDTIRGILDTWDTRQMFF
many	TRDD3	TRDV1	TRDJ1	TGTGCTCTTGGGGAACTCCCCCTTGTCTATGATCTGCTCTGGGGGATACCCGATAAACTCATCTTT	CALGELPLVYDLLWGIPDKLIF
medium-sized	TRDD3	TRDV2	TRDJ1	TGTGCCTGTGACACCGTTGGGGGATATAGCGATAAACTCATCTTT	CACDTVGGYSDKLIF
-	-	TRDV3	TRDJ3	TGTGCCTTTATTTCTTGTGATTACAGGGGGTCCCGGAGCTCCTGGGGCACCCGACCGCTGTTTTTC	CAFISCDYRGSRSSWGTRPLFF
-	-	TRDV2	TRDJ1	TGTGCCTGTGACACGGTGGGAGACCTGTACACCTATAAACTCATCTTT	CACDTVGDLYTYKLIF
many	-	TRDV2	TRDJ1	TGTGCCTGTGACACCGTCCAAAGCCCCAACTCCTATAAACTCATCTTT	CACDTVQSPNSYKLIF
many	TRDD3	TRDV1	TRDJ1	TGTGCTCTTGGGGAAGTTGGACTCCGGAGTACTGGGGGATTAACGATTGAGGGCGATAAACTCATCTTT	CALGEVGLRSTGGLTIEGDKLIF
medium-sized	TRDD3	TRDV2	TRDJ1	TGTGCCTGTGACACCGTTCAAAAAAGTCTGGGGGATGAAACGTACACCGATAAACTCATCTTT	CACDTVQKSLGDETYTDKLIF
few	TRDD3	TRDV2	TRDJ1	TGTGCCTGTGACAGAGGTGCCTGGCGGGGGGATACTCGAACCGATAAACTCATCTTT	CACDRGAWRGDTRTDKLIF
-	TRDD3	TRDV2	TRDJ1	TGTGCCTGTGATACCCTCTCGCGGGGGATTGATTTCTCCACCGATAACCTCATCTTT	CACDTLSRGIDFSTDNLIF
-	TRDD3	TRDV3	TRDJ1	TGTGCCATCTCCTCCTACGACATGGGGGATACAAGCGATAAACTCATCTTT	CAISSYDMGDTSDKLIF
-	TRDD2	TRDV2	TRDJ1	TGTGCCTGTGACAAGCTTCCTACCTCGGTCCTGTGGGATAACCGAGCGGCCTATACACTCATCTTT	CACDKLPTSVLWDNRAAYTLIF
many	TRDD3	TRDV2	TRDJ1	TGTGCCTGTGACACCCTAACTGGGGGATATAACACCGATAAACTCATCTTT	CACDTLTGGYNTDKLIF
-	-	TRDV2	TRDJ1	TGTGCCTGTGACACCACCCAACAGGAGGATACAGTCACCGATAAAATCATCTTT	CACDTTQQEDTVTDKIIF
medium-sized	TRDD3	TRDV2	TRDJ3	TGTGCCTGTGACACCACTGGGGGAAGCTGGGACACCCGACAGATGTTTTTC	CACDTTGGSWDTRQMFF
-	-	TRDV2	TRDJ1	TGTGCCTGTGACACCGTCCGCGTCCGGGTGGATAACGGCACCGATAACCTCATCTTT	CACDTVRVRVDNGTDNLIF
many	-	TRDV1	TRDJ1	TGTGCTCTTGGGGAACTAGCGCCCCCCGACTGGTGGATACAGGATAAACTCATCTTT	CALGELAPPDWWIQDKLIF
-	-	TRDV2	TRDJ1	TGTGCCTGTGACGCCCTTCGGGGCTCGGACACCTATAAACTCATCTTT	CACDALRGSDTYKLIF
few	TRDD2	TRDV2	TRDJ1	TGTGCCTGTGACACCGGCCATATTCCTACGTCTCCTGGTCTCAATACGCGCTATACACTCATCTTC	CACDTGHIPTSPGLNTRYTLIF
many	TRDD3	TRDV2	TRDJ1	TGTGCCTGTGACCCACTAAGGGGGGATACGCAAGCCCTTTTAACCGATAAACTCATCTTT	CACDPLRGDTQALLTDKLIF
few	-	TRDV1	TRDJ1	TGTGCTCTTGGGCCACGACTCACATTT	CALGPRLTF
few	TRDD3	TRDV2	TRDJ1	TGTGCCTGTGACACTAGAAGGGGGGATACCGGCAGCCAGACCGATAAACTCATCTTT	CACDTRRGDTGSQTDKLIF
once	TRDD3	TRDV2	TRDJ1	TGTGCCTGTGACAGAAGGGGGGATACGATGAACACCTCGGGGGGAGGAGGACTCATCTTT	CACDRRGDTMNTSGGGGLIF
few	TRDD3	TRDV1	TRDJ1	TGTGCTCTTGGGGAACGAAATACCTACGCGGGTACTGGGGGATACAAACTCATCTTT	CALGERNTYAGTGGYKLIF
few	-	TRDV2	TRDJ1	TGTGCCTGTGACACCGTGGGCAGCTGGGTGATACAGGGCATCGATAACCTCATCTTT	CACDTVGSWVIQGIDNLIF
-	-	TRDV2	TRDJ1	TGTGCCTGTGACACCGTTGAGTGGCACCTGCAAACTGGTGTACTCACCGATAAACTCATCTTT	CACDTVEWHLQTGVLTDKLIF
few	TRDD3	TRDV2	TRDJ3	TGTGCCTGTGACCTTATACTGGGGGATACTCAAATCAGCTCCTGGGACACCCGACAGATGTTTTTC	CACDLILGDTQISSWDTRQMFF